This T cell receptor beta chain was captured in a study of tumor-infiltrating lymphocytes in primary liver carcinoma. Regarding the study as a whole: Between tumor regions, pairs overlapped more than tumor-adjacent and tumor-blood pairs did.

CDR3 size: 15 residues. V lost 6 bases and J 0 bases, leaving 14 bases between the germline ends. CDR1 is SGHAT and CDR2 is FQNNGV in the germline V gene. Total RNA (roughly 530 ng) served as template for TCR beta cDNA synthesis primed by a constant-region primer. ARM-PCR, slightly modified, supplied the TCR beta libraries through three nested multiplex PCR rounds. With TRBV1-TRBV30 forward primers and a C-beta reverse primer, the first two PCR rounds were run for roughly 10 cycles each. TCRdb re-called the multiplex PCR reads with MiXCR, one entry per CDR3 protein. The table records roughly 53,000 distinct CDR3 sequences, around 79% of them present only once. Co-extraction yielded RNA and DNA from approximately 20-30 mg of unsorted bulk tissue. Every tumor sample had over 75% viable tumor cells. On this clonotype: Its antigen remains unidentified.

The TCR comes from a man aged 40-50 years with primary liver carcinoma and hepatitis B virus infection. Sequenced material: liver tumor tissue from sampling region 2. The subset is: tumor region T2, inferior pole. V gene TRBV11-2 combines with J gene TRBJ2-5; a weak D match, TRBD2 (6 bases). CDR3 loop: CASRSRDSHQETQYF. The CDR3 coding sequence is TGTGCCAGCAGATCCCGGGACTCCCACCAAGAGACCCAGTACTTC.